This T cell receptor (beta chain) was identified in a study of T-cell memory formation after mild COVID-19. Findings of the study overall: Pre-infection memory showed some responding clones, and this suggested that cross-reactive memory joined.

With 5 bases removed from V and 1 base from J, the gap between germline ends came to 11 bases. Germline CDR1 is PRHDT and CDR2 is FYEKMQ (reference sequence). The CDR3 runs 14 residues. In its sample, this clonotype was seen a few times. Its target is unknown. Libraries for TCRalpha and TCRbeta carried sample barcodes and unique molecular identifiers via 5'RACE. TCRdb redid the calling of the 5' RACE reads with MiXCR, one entry per CDR3 protein. The sample lists 270,000 or so distinct CDR3 sequences; more than 15% were seen once. The sequencing sample was made of PBMCs or a T cell subset sorted from them (not recorded which). The TCR comes from a man in his late teens or twenties who had mild COVID-19 (a few samples of this study predate the infection). Cell type and time point are not known. This chain uses TRBV13 with TRBJ2-5; maybe TRBD2 (6 bases). The CDR3 DNA follows: TGTGCCAGCAGCGTCGGGGGTAGCCAAGAGACCCAGTACTTC. It is translated as CASSVGGSQETQYF. The variable domain in full, completed from reference TRBV13 and TRBJ2-5, reads AAGVIQSPRHLIKEKRETATLKCYPIPRHDTVYWYQQGPGQDPQFLISFYEKMQSDKGSIPDRFSAQQFSDYHSELNMSSLELGDSALYFCASSVGGSQETQYFGPGTRLLVL.